Below, 8 T cell receptor beta chains from the same sample are listed, as sequenced in a study of CD8+ T cells in alopecia areata. Sequencing relied on a cDNA template that was reverse transcribed from extracted RNA. Measured with immunoSEQ multiplex PCR; TCRdb has only the in-frame clones, and not every one. The sample has roughly 150,000 clones, around 87% seen once. The input for sequencing was CD8+ T cells sorted from blood, taken at week 0. The receptors were sampled from a human donor with alopecia areata.

The J gene is TRBJ1-2, the V gene TRBV29-1; D is uncertain. CDR1 is SQVTM and CDR2 is ANQGSEA in the germline V gene. V lost 5 bases and J lost 0, with 10 bases in between. This CDR3 region has 13 residues. In nucleotides, the CDR3 is TGCAGCGTTTTTCGGATCACTAACTATGGCTACACCTTC. Translation gives CSVFRITNYGYTF.

V usage is TRBV27 and J usage is TRBJ1-1, with TRBD1 as a possible D gene (5 bases). The germline V gene encodes CDR1 MNHEY and CDR2 SMNVEV (reference sequence). The CDR3 is 13 amino acids. Trimming took 8 bases from V and 5 from J, leaving 15 bases between them. CDR3 nucleotide sequence: TGTGCCAGCTCAAGAGGACAATGGACTGAAGCTTTCTTT. Translating gives CASSRGQWTEAFF.

The rearrangement joins TRBV27 to TRBJ2-7; 11 bases are shared with TRBD2. Trimming removed 3 bases from V and 0 bases from J; junction bases left unmatched: 7. Germline CDR1 reads MNHEY; CDR2 reads SMNVEV (reference sequence). CDR3 size: 17 residues. CDR3 loop: CASSLALAGVISYEQYF. CDR3 DNA: TGTGCCAGCAGTTTGGCACTAGCGGGAGTAATCTCCTACGAGCAGTACTTC.

The chain has TRBV5-1 and TRBJ2-4; a weak D match, TRBD1 (5 bases). CDR3 length: 18 amino acids. The V end was cut by 0 bases, the J end by 7 bases, with 23 bases between. Looked up from germline, CDR1 is SGHRS and CDR2 is YFSETQ. Here the CDR3 reads CASSLGHLGVPPGNIQYF. CDR3 DNA sequence: TGCGCCAGCAGCTTGGGTCATTTAGGGGTACCTCCAGGGAACATTCAGTACTTC.

The chain carries TRBV27 and TRBJ2-1, with 7 positions matching TRBD2. The CDR3 contains 17 residues. V lost 5 bases, J lost 6 bases, and 16 bases stayed unmatched. Germline CDR1 is MNHEY and CDR2 is SMNVEV (reference sequence). The CDR3 DNA reads TGTGCCAGCAGTCCAGGGCGGGGACCCAGGGAGGGCAATGAGCAGTTCTTC. Translation gives CASSPGRGPREGNEQFF.

This chain uses TRBV30 with TRBJ1-1; no clear D. The CDR3 extends over 14 amino acids. Trimming took 0 bases from V and 0 from J, leaving 8 bases between them. The germline CDR1 and CDR2 sequences are GTSNPN and SVGIG (reference sequence). In DNA, the CDR3 is TGTGCCTGGAGTGTATGGGGTTTGAACACTGAAGCTTTCTTT. The encoded protein is CAWSVWGLNTEAFF.

J is TRBJ2-1 and V is TRBV29-1; D may correspond to TRBD1 or TRBD2 (5 bases each). The V gene's germline CDR1 is SQVTM and CDR2 ANQGSEA. The V end was cut by 3 bases, the J end by 6 bases, with 12 bases between. This CDR3 has 13 residues. This CDR3 is CSVDRDVTNEQFF. As DNA, the CDR3 is TGCAGCGTTGATCGGGACGTAACCAATGAGCAGTTCTTC.

V and J are TRBV15 and TRBJ2-5, with TRBD2 matching 10 bases. Germline V gene sequence: CDR1 LNHNV, CDR2 YYDKDF (reference sequence). V lost 0 bases and J lost 3; bases outside the gene matches: 10. The CDR3 runs to 18 residues. CDR3 coding DNA: TGTGCCACCAGCAGAGATTATGCAGGACTAGCGGATAAAGAGACCCAGTACTTC. It yields the protein CATSRDYAGLADKETQYF.